The 14 T cell receptor beta chains below come from one sample, sequenced in a study of blood T cell repertoires in COVID-19. The data were produced by immunoSEQ multiplex PCR, yet TCRdb's version contains in-frame clones alone and is incomplete. The table shows some 200,000 clones, with approximately 87% occurring only once. Sequenced input: peripheral blood. The receptors come from a woman younger than 30 who had recovered from COVID-19.

The chain carries TRBV6-8 and TRBJ2-5, with 8 bases identical to TRBD1. There are 14 residues in the CDR3. The V and J ends lost 10 bases and 7 bases, in that order; junction bases with no gene match: 14. Germline V CDR1 and CDR2: MNHGY, SAAAGT. The CDR3 loop reads CANYPQRGTGTQYF. The CDR3, as DNA: TGTGCCAACTACCCTCAAAGGGGGACAGGGACCCAGTACTTC.

The chain uses TRBV4-2 and TRBJ2-2; 14 bases agree with TRBD2. The CDR3 has 18 residues. From germline, CDR1 is LGHNA and CDR2 YNFKEQ. Germline trimming cut 2 bases from V and 5 bases from J; bases unmatched to any gene: 7. In nucleotides, the CDR3 is TGTGCCAGCAGCCAACCGGGACTAGCGGGAGTAAAAACCGGGGAGCTGTTTTTT. As protein: CASSQPGLAGVKTGELFF.

This clone occurred a few times. This sequence joins TRBV6-4 and TRBJ2-3, with TRBD2 matching 7 bases. Germline assignment: CDR1 MRHNA and CDR2 SNTAGT. J gave up 4 bases and V 2 bases, and 9 bases lay outside the gene matches. The CDR3 sequence is 16 residues long. CDR3 in DNA: TGTGCCAGCAGTGACGGGGCGGGAGACGGGTCAGATACGCAGTATTTT. Its translation is CASSDGAGDGSDTQYF.

The genes are TRBV9 and TRBJ2-7; TRBD2 aligns across 11 bases. CDR1 and CDR2 from the germline V gene are SGDLS and YYNGEE. CDR3 length: 16 amino acids. J was trimmed by 2 bases and V by 0 bases; bases with no gene match: 4. The CDR3 loop reads CASSVAALAGAYEQYV. The CDR3 DNA sequence: TGTGCCAGCAGCGTAGCAGCACTAGCGGGGGCCTACGAGCAGTACGTC.

The rearrangement uses TRBV4-1 and TRBJ1-2, with 9 bases identical to TRBD1. Germline loops: CDR1 MGHRA, CDR2 YSYEKL. V was pared by 1 base and J by 4 bases, with 10 bases of the junction left unmatched. This CDR3 is built from 17 residues. The CDR3 coding sequence is TGCGCCAGCAGCCAAGGCATGGACAGGGGAAAAGGCTATGGCTACACCTTC. Its protein product is CASSQGMDRGKGYGYTF.

The chain combines TRBV7-9 with TRBJ1-2, with TRBD1 identical over 10 bases. The CDR3 spans 15 residues. The germline gives CDR1 SEHNR, CDR2 FQNEAQ (reference sequence). J was trimmed by 8 bases and V by 3 bases; bases with no gene match: 9. DNA for the CDR3: TGTGCCAGCAGCTTCCTCGACAGGGGGCTAAAAGGCTACACCTTC. Amino acids: CASSFLDRGLKGYTF.

V and J are TRBV5-1 and TRBJ1-4, with 7 bases aligning to TRBD1. CDR1 and CDR2 from the germline V gene are SGHRS and YFSETQ. This CDR3 has 14 amino acids. V dropped 2 bases and J dropped 5; count of bases not matched to a gene: 3. The CDR3 DNA reads TGCGCCAGCAGCTTTGCAGGGGGGAATGAAAAACTGTTTTTT. Translation: CASSFAGGNEKLFF.

The chain combines TRBV20-1 with TRBJ1-1; D unresolved. Trimming took 7 bases from V and 7 from J, leaving 10 bases between them. The CDR3 covers 10 residues. The germline CDR1 and CDR2 sequences are DFQATT and SNEGSKA (reference sequence). Here the CDR3 reads CSDEQLEAFF. CDR3 sequence (DNA): TGCAGTGACGAACAGCTTGAAGCTTTCTTT.

This sequence joins TRBV5-6 and TRBJ2-7; 7 bases are a match to TRBD2. The germline V gene has CDR1 SGHDT and CDR2 YYEEEE. The CDR3 has 15 amino acids. Trimming cost V 3 bases and J 4 bases; bases outside gene matches: 10. The CDR3 spells CASSSRALAAYEQYF. DNA of the CDR3: TGTGCCAGCAGCTCCCGTGCCCTAGCGGCTTACGAGCAGTACTTC. The full variable domain, completed using reference TRBV5-6 and TRBJ2-7, is DAGVTQSPTHLIKTRGQQVTLRCSPKSGHDTVSWYQQALGQGPQFIFQYYEEEERQRGNFPDRFSGHQFPNYSSELNVNALLLGDSALYLCASSSRALAAYEQYFGPGTRLTVT.

V gene TRBV6-1 combines with J gene TRBJ1-5, with 9 bases fitting TRBD1. J was trimmed by 4 bases and V by 3 bases; bases with no gene match: 7. The CDR3 length is 16 residues. Germline lookup yields CDR1 MNHNS and CDR2 SASEGT. In nucleotides, the CDR3 is TGTGCCAGCAGTGAGTTGGGACAGGGCCCGAATCAGCCCCAGCATTTT. This codes for CASSELGQGPNQPQHF.

The gene calls are TRBV18 and TRBJ1-1; D possibly corresponds to TRBD1 (5 bases). The CDR3 sequence is 14 residues long. CDR1 is KGHSH and CDR2 is LQKENI in the germline V gene. Deletions cut 1 base from V and 5 bases from J, with 11 bases between. CDR3: CASSPLEGLTEAFF. The CDR3 nucleotides are TGTGCCAGCTCACCACTGGAGGGGTTGACTGAAGCTTTCTTT.

This chain connects TRBV12-3 or TRBV12-4 to TRBJ2-7; TRBD2 is a possible D gene (6 bases). V dropped 1 base and J dropped 6 bases, with 10 bases sitting between them. This CDR3 is built from 13 residues. Here the CDR3 reads CASSLGGVSEQYV. The CDR3 bases are TGTGCCAGCAGTTTAGGGGGGGTTAGCGAGCAGTACGTC.

A single count supports this clone. This rearrangement joins TRBV4-1 to TRBJ1-1, with 8 bases aligning to TRBD1. Germline V gene lookup returns CDR1 MGHRA and CDR2 YSYEKL. With V trimmed by 4 bases and J by 8 bases, 9 bases remained unmatched. The CDR3 has 14 residues. In DNA, the CDR3 is TGCGCCAGCAGCCGACCAGGGGGCCAAGGAGAAGCTTTCTTT. Its translation: CASSRPGGQGEAFF.

The chain combines TRBV5-1 with TRBJ1-1; D not resolved. Per the germline V gene, CDR1 is SGHRS and CDR2 is YFSETQ. Trimming pared 4 bases from V and 7 bases from J, leaving 14 bases between. The CDR3 covers 13 residues. DNA of the CDR3: TGCGCCAGCAGCGCCGGGATTACGAGTGAAGCTTTCTTT. Amino acid sequence: CASSAGITSEAFF.